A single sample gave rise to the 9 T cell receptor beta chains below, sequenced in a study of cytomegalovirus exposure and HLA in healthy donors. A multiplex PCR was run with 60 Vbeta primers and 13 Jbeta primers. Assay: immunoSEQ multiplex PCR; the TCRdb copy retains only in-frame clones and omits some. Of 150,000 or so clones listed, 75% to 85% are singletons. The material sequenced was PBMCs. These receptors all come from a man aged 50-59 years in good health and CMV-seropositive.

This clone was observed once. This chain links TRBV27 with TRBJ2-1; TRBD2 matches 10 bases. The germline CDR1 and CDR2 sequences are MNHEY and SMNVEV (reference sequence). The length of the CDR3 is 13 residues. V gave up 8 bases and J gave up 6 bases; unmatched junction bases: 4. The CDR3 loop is CASRGLATNEQFF. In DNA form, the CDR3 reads TGTGCCAGCCGGGGACTAGCGACCAATGAGCAGTTCTTC.

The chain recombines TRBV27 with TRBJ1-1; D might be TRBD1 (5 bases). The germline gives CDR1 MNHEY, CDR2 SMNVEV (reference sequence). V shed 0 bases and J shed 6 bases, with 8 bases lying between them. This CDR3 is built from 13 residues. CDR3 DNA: TGTGCCAGCAGTTTATCGGGGGGGTCTGAAGCTTTCTTT. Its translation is CASSLSGGSEAFF.

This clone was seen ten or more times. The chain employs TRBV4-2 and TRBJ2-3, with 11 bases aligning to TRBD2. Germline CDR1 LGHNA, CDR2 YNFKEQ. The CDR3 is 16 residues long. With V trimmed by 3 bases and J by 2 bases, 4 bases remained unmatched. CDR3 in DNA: TGTGCCAGCAGCCACGGGACTAGCGGACTCACAGATACGCAGTATTTT. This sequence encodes CASSHGTSGLTDTQYF.

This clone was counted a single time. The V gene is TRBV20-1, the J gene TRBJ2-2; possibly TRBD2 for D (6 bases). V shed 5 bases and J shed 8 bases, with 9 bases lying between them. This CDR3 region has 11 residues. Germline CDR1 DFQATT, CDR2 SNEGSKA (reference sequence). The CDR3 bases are TGCAGTGCTCGGGCGGGGGGGGAGCTGTTTTTT. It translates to CSARAGGELFF.

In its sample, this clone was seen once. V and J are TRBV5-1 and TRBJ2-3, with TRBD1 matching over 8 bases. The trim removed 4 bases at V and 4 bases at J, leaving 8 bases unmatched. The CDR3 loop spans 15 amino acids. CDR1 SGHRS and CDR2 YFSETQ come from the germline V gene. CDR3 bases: TGCGCCAGCAGCCTAATAGGACAGGGATCAGATACGCAGTATTTT. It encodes CASSLIGQGSDTQYF.

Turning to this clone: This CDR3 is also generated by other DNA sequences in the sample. CDR3 DNA sequence: TGTGCCTGGACTCCCTCCTCCTACAATGAGCAGTTCTTC. This sequence encodes CAWTPSSYNEQFF. The chain is built from TRBV30 and TRBJ2-1; D unclear. This CDR3 contains 13 residues. Trimming pared 4 bases from V and 0 bases from J, leaving 7 bases between. Germline V gene data show CDR1 as GTSNPN and CDR2 as SVGIG (reference sequence).

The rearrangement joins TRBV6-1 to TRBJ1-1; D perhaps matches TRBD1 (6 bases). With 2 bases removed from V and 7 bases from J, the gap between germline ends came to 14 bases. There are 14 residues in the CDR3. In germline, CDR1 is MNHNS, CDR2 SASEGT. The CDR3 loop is CASSEIREGGEAFF. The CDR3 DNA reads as TGTGCCAGCAGTGAAATTAGGGAGGGGGGTGAAGCTTTCTTT.

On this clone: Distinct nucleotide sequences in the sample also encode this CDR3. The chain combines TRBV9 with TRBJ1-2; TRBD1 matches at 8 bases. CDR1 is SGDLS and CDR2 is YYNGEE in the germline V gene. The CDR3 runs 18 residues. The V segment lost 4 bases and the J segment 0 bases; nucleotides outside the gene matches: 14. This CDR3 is CASSPTYAGGYSNYGYTF. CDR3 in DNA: TGTGCCAGCAGCCCAACATACGCAGGGGGCTACTCTAACTATGGCTACACCTTC.

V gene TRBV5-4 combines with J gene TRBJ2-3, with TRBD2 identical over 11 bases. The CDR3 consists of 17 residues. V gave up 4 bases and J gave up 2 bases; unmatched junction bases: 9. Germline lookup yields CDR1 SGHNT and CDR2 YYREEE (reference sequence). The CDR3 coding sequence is TGTGCCAGCAGCCCCCGGGCTAGCGGGGGGAACACAGATACGCAGTATTTT. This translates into CASSPRASGGNTDTQYF.